This T cell receptor beta chain derives from a study of blood T cell repertoires in COVID-19. Whole-study context: Italy, Spain and the United States were the sources of the convalescent and acute COVID-19 samples. T cells, B-cell-depleted T cells, or PBMCs provided the cDNA or gDNA that served as material.

In the original workflow: For nucleated cells, counts were estimated from reference gene primer amplification. Only in-frame clones appear in the TCRdb table, and some are missing; sequencing was by immunoSEQ multiplex PCR. D and trimming were read from the DNA, whereas the V and J calls and clone size are those reported in that table. The table shows around 440,000 clones, with approximately 88% occurring only once. The length of the CDR3 is 17 residues. V lost 5 bases and J 2 bases, leaving 20 bases between the germline ends. The germline CDR1 and CDR2 sequences are MRHNA and SNTAGT. The rearrangement links TRBV6-4 to TRBJ2-3; D might be TRBD2 (7 bases). This TCR derives from a woman aged 50 to 60 with COVID-19, enrolled during active disease. Sequenced sample: peripheral blood. CDR3 DNA: TGTGCCAGCAGTCTCAAAGGGGGGGGGCGGACCACAGATACGCAGTATTTT. Translating it yields CASSLKGGGRTTDTQYF.